These 31 T cell receptor beta chains were all obtained from the same sample, sequenced in a study of blood T cell repertoires in COVID-19. Only in-frame clones appear in the TCRdb table, and some are missing; sequencing was by immunoSEQ multiplex PCR. In the table there are 200,000 to 250,000 clones, 70% to 85% of which are singletons. Material for sequencing was peripheral blood. The receptors originated from a human donor in a cohort sampled during active COVID-19.

The chain couples TRBV4-2 to TRBJ2-1; 8 nucleotides align to TRBD2. Germline lookup yields CDR1 LGHNA and CDR2 YNFKEQ. Losses at the gene ends were 0 bases for V and 0 bases for J; bases not matched to a gene: 16. CDR3 length: 21 amino acids. Written as DNA, the CDR3 is TGTGCCAGCAGCCAAGACGGCCTGGAGCGGGAGTTCCCCAGCTCCTACAATGAGCAGTTCTTC. It yields the protein CASSQDGLEREFPSSYNEQFF.

The chain has TRBV28 and TRBJ2-4, with a possible D match to TRBD1 (6 bases). V lost 1 base and J lost 3, with 16 bases in between. CDR1 is MDHEN and CDR2 is SYDVKM in the germline V gene. The CDR3 contains 17 residues. The CDR3 protein is CASSLFLTGRSKNIQYF. CDR3 DNA sequence: TGTGCCAGCAGTTTATTCCTCACAGGGAGAAGCAAAAACATTCAGTACTTC.

The V and J genes are TRBV5-4 and TRBJ2-7, with TRBD2 matching over 11 bases. Trimming removed 1 base from V and 6 bases from J; junction bases left unmatched: 9. There are 16 residues in the CDR3. Per germline, CDR1 SGHNT and CDR2 YYREEE (reference sequence). In DNA form, the CDR3 reads TGTGCCAGCAGCTTGTGGGGGCTAGCGGGAGGAGGCGAGCAGTACTTC. Amino acids: CASSLWGLAGGGEQYF.

CDR3 sequence: CASRKDRGTYEQYF. CDR3 nucleotides: TGTGCCAGCAGAAAGGACAGGGGAACCTACGAGCAGTACTTC. The J gene is TRBJ2-7, the V gene TRBV7-8; 9 bases line up with TRBD1. Germline assignment: CDR1 SGHVS and CDR2 FQNEAQ. This CDR3 comprises 14 residues. Losses at the gene ends were 6 bases for V and 2 bases for J; bases not matched to a gene: 5.

This clone was seen just once. This sequence joins TRBV20-1 and TRBJ2-7, with 7 bases identical to TRBD2. The J segment lost 4 bases and the V segment lost 3 bases, leaving 12 bases of the junction unmatched. The CDR3 extends over 15 amino acids. Germline CDR1 and CDR2: DFQATT and SNEGSKA (reference sequence). The CDR3 protein is CSASVAGVTDYEQYF. CDR3 nucleotide sequence: TGCAGTGCTAGTGTGGCGGGAGTTACCGATTACGAGCAGTACTTC.

The chain carries TRBV28 and TRBJ2-3; 11 bases agree with TRBD2. V was clipped by 2 bases and J by 4 bases; unmatched bases: 2. CDR1 MDHEN and CDR2 SYDVKM come from the germline V gene. CDR3 length: 15 residues. The CDR3 DNA follows: TGTGCCAGCAGTTTAGGGACTAGCGGAGCAGATACGCAGTATTTT. Its translation: CASSLGTSGADTQYF.

This sequence joins TRBV27 and TRBJ2-2, with 15 bases that match TRBD2. Germline loops: CDR1 MNHEY, CDR2 SMNVEV (reference sequence). V shed 5 bases, J shed 4 bases, and the junction held 2 bases outside the gene matches. The CDR3 runs 16 residues. CDR3 in amino acids: CASSPGLAGGTGELFF. Written as DNA, the CDR3 is TGTGCCAGCAGTCCGGGACTAGCGGGAGGCACCGGGGAGCTGTTTTTT.

The chain recombines TRBV3-1 (or the pseudogene TRBV3-2) with TRBJ1-6; 10 nucleotides agree with TRBD1. V was clipped by 3 bases and J by 7 bases; unmatched bases: 3. The CDR3 contains 15 residues. Germline V CDR1 and CDR2: LGHDT, YNNKEL (reference sequence). The CDR3 bases are TGTGCCAGCAGCCAGGGGGGACAGGGGAATTCACCCCTCCACTTT. This sequence encodes CASSQGGQGNSPLHF.

In this sample, this clone turned up a few times. J is TRBJ2-7 and V is TRBV5-6, with TRBD1 as a possible D gene (6 bases). Trimming shortened V by 4 bases and J by 1 base, and 15 bases separated the two germline ends. Germline CDR1 and CDR2: SGHDT and YYEEEE. The CDR3 has 15 amino acids. The CDR3 spells CASSHREGVSYEQYF. CDR3 coding DNA: TGTGCCAGCAGCCACAGGGAAGGCGTTTCCTACGAGCAGTACTTC.

V and J are TRBV5-4 and TRBJ2-6; D not certain. The CDR3 is made up of 17 amino acids. V lost 0 bases and J lost 0, with 10 bases in between. Germline-derived CDR1 and CDR2 are SGHNT and YYREEE (reference sequence). The CDR3 protein is CASSLAPVLSGANVLTF. The CDR3 region has the DNA TGTGCCAGCAGCTTGGCCCCAGTTCTCTCTGGGGCCAACGTCCTGACTTTC.

CDR3 sequence (DNA): TGCGCCAGCAGCGGATCAGGGGGCGGCGGCACAGATACGCAGTATTTT. Translating it yields CASSGSGGGGTDTQYF. This chain joins TRBV5-1 and TRBJ2-3, with 8 bases that match TRBD1. This CDR3 comprises 16 residues. Per the germline V gene, CDR1 is SGHRS and CDR2 is YFSETQ. V was clipped by 4 bases and J by 1 base; unmatched bases: 8.

The V gene is TRBV10-3, the J gene TRBJ1-1; TRBD1 might be the D (6 bases). The CDR3 consists of 16 residues. Germline CDR1 ENHRY, CDR2 SYGVKD. V shed 0 bases and J shed 1 base, with 12 bases lying between them. The CDR3 protein is CAISESQGQANTEAFF. The CDR3 nucleotides read TGTGCCATCAGTGAGTCTCAGGGGCAGGCGAACACTGAAGCTTTCTTT.

V gene TRBV29-1 combines with J gene TRBJ2-1; 12 bases line up with TRBD1. CDR3 length: 15 residues. V trimming: 3 bases; J trimming: 3 bases; junction bases outside the gene matches: 3. The V gene's germline CDR1 is SQVTM and CDR2 ANQGSEA. Written as DNA, the CDR3 is TGCAGCGTTGACGGGACAGGGGGCTACTACAATGAGCAGTTCTTC. This codes for CSVDGTGGYYNEQFF.

The chain has TRBV4-1 and TRBJ2-7, with 10 bases that match TRBD1. CDR3 length: 16 residues. V was clipped by 0 bases and J by 4 bases; unmatched bases: 6. The germline CDR1 and CDR2 sequences are MGHRA and YSYEKL. CDR3 nucleotides: TGCGCCAGCAGCCAAGAGATCGGGGACAGGGGATACGAGCAGTACTTC. This translates into CASSQEIGDRGYEQYF.

J is TRBJ2-7 and V is TRBV28; TRBD1 matches at 7 bases. With 5 bases clipped from V and 5 bases from J, the junction kept 18 bases outside the gene matches. Germline-derived CDR1 and CDR2 are MDHEN and SYDVKM. This CDR3 region has 17 residues. This CDR3 is CASSISRWGQSSNEQYF. DNA of the CDR3: TGTGCCAGCAGTATTAGTCGTTGGGGACAGTCATCTAACGAGCAGTACTTC.

This rearrangement joins TRBV30 to TRBJ2-7, with 13 bases identical to TRBD2. With V trimmed by 1 base and J by 3 bases, 0 bases remained unmatched. Germline lookup yields CDR1 GTSNPN and CDR2 SVGIG (reference sequence). CDR3 length: 14 amino acids. The CDR3 region is CAWSGLAGGYEQYF. CDR3 in DNA: TGTGCCTGGAGTGGACTAGCGGGGGGCTACGAGCAGTACTTC.

The rearrangement links TRBV15 to TRBJ2-5; D ambiguous. CDR1 and CDR2 from the germline V gene are LNHNV and YYDKDF (reference sequence). CDR3 length: 13 amino acids. Trimming pared 5 bases from V and 1 base from J, leaving 8 bases between. CDR3: CATSVRSQETQYF. The CDR3 bases are TGTGCCACCAGCGTCAGGTCCCAAGAGACCCAGTACTTC.

The CDR3 spells CASSHQGATDYGYTF. Written as DNA, the CDR3 is TGTGCCAGCAGTCACCAGGGGGCGACGGACTATGGCTACACCTTC. The chain has TRBV3-1 (or the pseudogene TRBV3-2) and TRBJ1-2, with TRBD1 matching over 8 bases. Trimming removed 6 bases from V and 3 bases from J; junction bases left unmatched: 9. Germline CDR1 is LGHDT and CDR2 is YNNKEL (reference sequence). The CDR3 contains 15 residues.

The chain couples TRBV28 to TRBJ1-5; D may be TRBD1 (5 bases). Trimming left V 6 bases short and J 2 bases short, with 14 bases between. The CDR3 totals 15 residues. CDR1 MDHEN and CDR2 SYDVKM come from the germline V gene. CDR3 loop: CASSDGGTGNQPQHF. The CDR3 DNA reads as TGTGCCAGCAGCGATGGAGGGACCGGCAATCAGCCCCAGCATTTT.

The chain links TRBV28 to TRBJ1-5; D perhaps matches TRBD1 (6 bases). CDR3 length: 15 amino acids. Germline CDR1 MDHEN, CDR2 SYDVKM. Deletions cut 6 bases from V and 2 bases from J, with 14 bases between. The CDR3, as DNA: TGTGCCAGCAGCCCGGACAGCCGCCGCAATCAGCCCCAGCATTTT. As protein: CASSPDSRRNQPQHF.

The chain employs TRBV10-1 and TRBJ2-2; possible D gene TRBD2, 6 bases. This CDR3 is 13 amino acids long. Trimming removed 2 bases from V and 5 bases from J, with 6 bases in between. In germline, CDR1 is WNHNN, CDR2 SYGVQD (reference sequence). CDR3 nucleotides: TGCGCCAGCAGTGAGCGGGAGACCGGGGAGCTGTTTTTT. Its translation is CASSERETGELFF.

The chain couples TRBV2 to TRBJ2-3; D possibly corresponds to TRBD1 (6 bases). This CDR3 has 15 residues. Germline values: CDR1 SNHLY, CDR2 FYNNEI. The V gene lost 7 bases and the J gene lost 2 bases, with 16 bases spanning the gap. The CDR3 loop is CASNANRASTDTQYF. CDR3 nucleotides: TGTGCCAGCAACGCTAACAGGGCCTCCACAGATACGCAGTATTTT. The variable domain in full, with the rest retrieved from reference TRBV2 and TRBJ2-3, is EPEVTQTPSHQVTQMGQEVILRCVPISNHLYFYWYRQILGQKVEFLVSFYNNEISEKSEIFDDQFSVERPDGSNFTLKIRSTKLEDSAMYFCASNANRASTDTQYFGPGTRLTVL.

This clone was observed once. CDR3 sequence reads: CASMGLADKKSYNEQFF. DNA of the CDR3: TGTGCCAGCATGGGACTAGCGGACAAGAAATCCTACAATGAGCAGTTCTTC. This chain joins TRBV25-1 and TRBJ2-1, with 11 bases aligning to TRBD2. CDR1 is MGHDK, CDR2 SYGVNS, per germline. The CDR3 spans 17 residues. J was trimmed by 1 base and V by 7 bases; bases with no gene match: 9.

The chain has TRBV25-1 and TRBJ2-1; the D gene is possibly TRBD2 (7 bases). Germline V gene sequence: CDR1 MGHDK, CDR2 SYGVNS. The CDR3 is 15 amino acids. V was cut by 5 bases and J by 6 bases, with 17 bases left in between. This CDR3 reads CASSSNGGLGNEQFF. The CDR3 nucleotides read TGTGCCAGCAGTTCCAACGGGGGGCTGGGCAATGAGCAGTTCTTC.

In its sample, this clone was seen once. The rearrangement joins TRBV28 to TRBJ1-4; 10 nucleotides line up with TRBD1. The V gene's germline CDR1 is MDHEN and CDR2 SYDVKM. The CDR3 is 13 residues long. The V gene end was trimmed by 8 bases and the J gene end by 6 bases; junction bases not matched to a gene: 3. Here the CDR3 DNA reads TGTGCCAGCCGGGACAGGGGACATGAAAAACTGTTTTTT. This translates into CASRDRGHEKLFF.

V usage is TRBV18 and J usage is TRBJ1-4; perhaps TRBD1 as D (6 bases). CDR1 and CDR2 from the germline V gene are KGHSH and LQKENI. Trimming shortened V by 3 bases and J by 0 bases, and 8 bases separated the two germline ends. The CDR3 loop spans 15 amino acids. CDR3 sequence (DNA): TGTGCCAGCTCACCGGACAGAGCAACTAATGAAAAACTGTTTTTT. This gives the protein CASSPDRATNEKLFF. The full variable domain, with the rest looked up from reference TRBV18 and TRBJ1-4, is NAGVMQNPRHLVRRRGQEARLRCSPMKGHSHVYWYRQLPEEGLKFMVYLQKENIIDESGMPKERFSAEFPKEGPSILRIQQVVRGDSAAYFCASSPDRATNEKLFFGSGTQLSVL.

This clone was recorded once. The V gene is TRBV2, the J gene TRBJ1-3; the D is unclear. Trimming removed 3 bases from V and 3 bases from J, with 3 bases in between. There are 12 residues in the CDR3. In germline, CDR1 is SNHLY, CDR2 FYNNEI. CDR3 nucleotides: TGTGCCAGCAGTGATAGTGGAAACACCATATATTTT. Protein product: CASSDSGNTIYF. The complete variable domain, with remaining parts taken from reference TRBV2 and TRBJ1-3, reads EPEVTQTPSHQVTQMGQEVILRCVPISNHLYFYWYRQILGQKVEFLVSFYNNEISEKSEIFDDQFSVERPDGSNFTLKIRSTKLEDSAMYFCASSDSGNTIYFGEGSWLTVV.

V usage is TRBV21-1 and J usage is TRBJ2-1; TRBD1 is the table's D call and was not checked against the DNA. TRBV21-1 is tagged as a pseudogene. The CDR3 is 16 amino acids. In DNA form, the CDR3 reads TGTGCCAGCAGCACGGGACAGGGATGCTCCTACAATGAGCAGTTCTTC. This codes for CASSTGQGCSYNEQFF.

The rearrangement uses TRBV6-5 and TRBJ2-7; 9 nucleotides agree with TRBD2. The J segment lost 4 bases and the V segment lost 6 bases, leaving 4 bases of the junction unmatched. This CDR3 region has 13 residues. Germline lookup yields CDR1 MNHEY and CDR2 SVGAGI. CDR3 DNA: TGTGCCAGCAGGCCTAGCGGGATGTACGAGCAGTACTTC. It translates to CASRPSGMYEQYF.

The CDR3 DNA reads TGTGCCAGCAGCTTCCAGAGCGCTGGGGCCAACGTCCTGACTTTC. Translated, it gives CASSFQSAGANVLTF. The J gene is TRBJ2-6, the V gene TRBV7-2; no clear D. With 3 bases removed from V and 2 bases from J, the gap between germline ends came to 8 bases. The CDR3 consists of 15 residues. CDR1 SGHTA and CDR2 FQGNSA come from the germline V gene.

The V gene is TRBV19, the J gene TRBJ1-4; a possible D gene is TRBD1 (6 bases). The V gene lost 7 bases and the J gene lost 0 bases, with 15 bases spanning the gap. The CDR3 is 16 residues long. Germline V gene sequence: CDR1 LNHDA, CDR2 SQIVND (reference sequence). The CDR3 bases are TGTGCCAGTACTGACCCCAGGGGAGCAACTAATGAAAAACTGTTTTTT. Its protein is CASTDPRGATNEKLFF.